This TCR beta chain was observed in a study of blood T cell repertoires in COVID-19. Only in-frame clones appear in the TCRdb table, and some are missing; sequencing was by immunoSEQ multiplex PCR. Of roughly 250,000 clones in the sample, around 82% were seen once. V was pared by 7 bases and J by 4 bases, with 5 bases of the junction left unmatched. CDR3 length equals 15 residues. Germline assignment: CDR1 SGHRS and CDR2 YFSETQ. Source material: peripheral blood. This clonotype was sampled from a woman aged 80 or over with active or convalescent COVID-19. This chain connects TRBV5-1 to TRBJ2-5; 15 nucleotides match TRBD2. The CDR3 region has the DNA TGCGCCAGCGAAACGGGACTAGCGGGAGGAGAGACCCAGTACTTC. This gives the protein CASETGLAGGETQYF.